This TCR beta chain was identified in a study of T cell repertoires in cytomegalovirus infection. Study in general: Indications came from public TCR beta signatures; they pointed to CMV infection and to a matching HLA type. Whole-study results and caveats: What dominated the ex vivo response were HLA-C-restricted CMV-specific TCR beta clonotypes.

With regard to this clonotype: Its cognate antigen is unknown.

TCRdb called the reads again in MiXCR, with one record for every CDR3 protein. Counted here are about 700,000 distinct CDR3 sequences, about 33% occurring once; the ten biggest clones make up around a sixth. The CDR3 spans 14 residues. Trimming removed 6 bases from V and 6 bases from J; junction bases left unmatched: 3. This clonotype was obtained from a human donor in good health (CMV status not recorded). Some clones in this sample may be carry-over from other donors' samples. The input for sequencing was cultured PBMCs, taken from culture after CMV antigen stimulation. The chain recombines TRBV12-3 or TRBV12-4 with TRBJ2-1, with TRBD1 matching 12 bases. The CDR3 sequence is CASRGTGGGNEQFF. DNA of the CDR3: TGTGCCAGCAGAGGGACAGGGGGCGGCAATGAGCAGTTCTTC.